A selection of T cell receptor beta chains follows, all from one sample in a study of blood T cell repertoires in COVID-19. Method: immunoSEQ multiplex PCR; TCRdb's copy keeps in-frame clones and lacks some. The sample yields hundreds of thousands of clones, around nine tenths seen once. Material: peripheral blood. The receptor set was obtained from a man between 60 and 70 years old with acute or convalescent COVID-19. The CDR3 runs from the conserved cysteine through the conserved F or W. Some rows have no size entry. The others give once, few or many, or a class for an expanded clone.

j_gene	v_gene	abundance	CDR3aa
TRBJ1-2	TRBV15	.	CATSRDPRAAGGYTF
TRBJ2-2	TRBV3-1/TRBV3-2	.	CASSPTGGPTGELFF
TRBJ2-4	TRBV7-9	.	CASSIGADRRRNIQYF
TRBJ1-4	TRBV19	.	CASRPVLLAVDQGAPEKLFF
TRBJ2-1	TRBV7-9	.	CASSLFGPTANEQFF
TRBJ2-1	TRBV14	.	CASSLRVAGTGTYEQFF
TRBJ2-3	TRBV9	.	CASSAPLTAFPTDTQYF
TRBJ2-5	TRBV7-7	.	CASSSDRGTETQYF
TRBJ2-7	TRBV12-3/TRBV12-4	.	CASSFGTSDEQYF
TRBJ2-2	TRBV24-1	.	CATSDLQGGIAGELFF
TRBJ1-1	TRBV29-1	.	CSVDSGGPGTEAFF
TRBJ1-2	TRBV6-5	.	CASSYSGGNYGYTF
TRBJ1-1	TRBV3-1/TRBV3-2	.	CASSFLKTEAFF
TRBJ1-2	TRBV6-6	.	CASSYGRGHNGYTF
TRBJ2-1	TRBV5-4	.	CASSSAGYNEQFF
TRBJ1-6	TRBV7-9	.	CASSPGQGADNSPLHF
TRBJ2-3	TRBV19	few	CASSIMTGGADTQYF
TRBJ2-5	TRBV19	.	CASSVDTGGGETQYF
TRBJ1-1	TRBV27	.	CASTRWGQGEAFF
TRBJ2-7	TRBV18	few	CASSPGTGSYEQYF
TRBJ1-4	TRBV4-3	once	CASSQGGGKLFF
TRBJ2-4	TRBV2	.	CASSDLAGGLNIQYF
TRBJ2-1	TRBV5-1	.	CASSREGGQGYNEQFF
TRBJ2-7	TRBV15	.	CATSRDSPRQASPSYEQYF
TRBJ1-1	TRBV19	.	CASSIMSRQVNTEAFF
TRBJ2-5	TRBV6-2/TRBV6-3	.	CASSWRIAGETQYF
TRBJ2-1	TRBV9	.	CASSAAWGGRYNEQFF
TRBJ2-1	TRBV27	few	CASSLVTSGGQQFF
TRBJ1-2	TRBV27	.	CASRDTGGGYGYTF
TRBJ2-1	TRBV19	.	CASSIERRALNEQFF
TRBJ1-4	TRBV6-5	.	CASRSGGAGEKLFF
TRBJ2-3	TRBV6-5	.	CASSFASGGSDTQYF
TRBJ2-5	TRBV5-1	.	CASSAGTGASETQYF
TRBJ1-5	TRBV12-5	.	CASGPEGRGRNQPQHF
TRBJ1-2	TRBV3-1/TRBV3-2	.	CASSLNRDRGSGYTF
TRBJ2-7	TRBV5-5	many	CASSFQGAYEQYF